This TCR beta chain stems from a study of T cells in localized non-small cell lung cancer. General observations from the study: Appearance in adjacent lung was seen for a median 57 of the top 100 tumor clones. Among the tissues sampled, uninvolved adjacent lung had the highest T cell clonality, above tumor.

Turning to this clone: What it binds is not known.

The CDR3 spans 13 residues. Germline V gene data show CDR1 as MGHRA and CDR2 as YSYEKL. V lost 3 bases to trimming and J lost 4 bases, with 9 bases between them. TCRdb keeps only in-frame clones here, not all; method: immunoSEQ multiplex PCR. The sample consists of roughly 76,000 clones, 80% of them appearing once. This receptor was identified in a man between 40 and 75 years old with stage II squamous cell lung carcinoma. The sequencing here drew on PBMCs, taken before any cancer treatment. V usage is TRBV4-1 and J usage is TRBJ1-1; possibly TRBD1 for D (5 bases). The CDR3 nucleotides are TGCGCCAGCAGCCATTATGGGGGCACTGAAGCTTTCTTT. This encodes CASSHYGGTEAFF.